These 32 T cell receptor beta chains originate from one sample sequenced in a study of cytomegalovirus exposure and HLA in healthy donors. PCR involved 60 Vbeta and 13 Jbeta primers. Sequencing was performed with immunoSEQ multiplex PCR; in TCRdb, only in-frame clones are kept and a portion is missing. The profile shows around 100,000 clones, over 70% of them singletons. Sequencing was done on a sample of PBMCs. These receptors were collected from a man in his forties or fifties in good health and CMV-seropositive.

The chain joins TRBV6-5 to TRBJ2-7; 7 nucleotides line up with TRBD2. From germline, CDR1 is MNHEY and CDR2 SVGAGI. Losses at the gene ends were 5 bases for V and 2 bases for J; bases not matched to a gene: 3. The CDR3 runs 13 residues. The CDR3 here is CASSPSGTYEQYF. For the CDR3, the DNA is TGTGCCAGCAGTCCTAGCGGAACCTACGAGCAGTACTTC.

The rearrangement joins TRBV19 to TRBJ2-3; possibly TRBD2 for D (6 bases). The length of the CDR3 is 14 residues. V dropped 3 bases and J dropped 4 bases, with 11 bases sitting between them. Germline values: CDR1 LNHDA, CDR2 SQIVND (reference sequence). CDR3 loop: CASSIGLQADTQYF. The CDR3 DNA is TGTGCCAGTAGTATCGGACTACAAGCAGATACGCAGTATTTT. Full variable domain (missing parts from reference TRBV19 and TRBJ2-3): DGGITQSPKYLFRKEGQNVTLSCEQNLNHDAMYWYRQDPGQGLRLIYYSQIVNDFQKGDIAEGYSVSREKKESFPLTVTSAQKNPTAFYLCASSIGLQADTQYFGPGTRLTVL.

The CDR3 coding sequence is TGTGCCAGCAGCCAAGGGCTCAGGGTGGCCTACGAGCAGTACTTC. As protein: CASSQGLRVAYEQYF. The chain links TRBV4-2 to TRBJ2-7, with D maybe TRBD1 (5 bases). The CDR3 is 15 residues long. Germline V gene data show CDR1 as LGHNA and CDR2 as YNFKEQ. V gave up 1 base and J gave up 2 bases, with 12 bases separating them.

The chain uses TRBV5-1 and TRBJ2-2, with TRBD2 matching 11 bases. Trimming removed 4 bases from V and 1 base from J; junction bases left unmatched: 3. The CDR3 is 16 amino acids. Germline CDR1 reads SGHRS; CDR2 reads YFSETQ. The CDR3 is CASSVTSGRNTGELFF. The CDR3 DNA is TGCGCCAGCAGCGTCACTAGCGGGAGGAACACCGGGGAGCTGTTTTTT.

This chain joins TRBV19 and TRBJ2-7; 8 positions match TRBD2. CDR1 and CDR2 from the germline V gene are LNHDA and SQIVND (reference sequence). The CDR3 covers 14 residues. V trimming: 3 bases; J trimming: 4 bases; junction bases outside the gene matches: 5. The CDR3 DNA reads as TGTGCCAGTAGTATCGGACGGGAGGGTTACGAGCAGTACTTC. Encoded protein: CASSIGREGYEQYF.

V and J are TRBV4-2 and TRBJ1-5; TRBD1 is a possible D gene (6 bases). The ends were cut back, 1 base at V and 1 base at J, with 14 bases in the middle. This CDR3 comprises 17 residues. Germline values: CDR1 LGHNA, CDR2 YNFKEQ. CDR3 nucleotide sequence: TGTGCCAGCAGCCAAGTACAGGGCACTGGGAGCAATCAGCCCCAGCATTTT. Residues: CASSQVQGTGSNQPQHF.

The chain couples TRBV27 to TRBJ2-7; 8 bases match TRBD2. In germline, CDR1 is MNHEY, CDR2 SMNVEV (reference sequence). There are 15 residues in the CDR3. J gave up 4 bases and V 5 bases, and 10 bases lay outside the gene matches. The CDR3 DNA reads TGTGCCAGCAGTCGCGGGGGGCGGGTGCATTACGAGCAGTACTTC. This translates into CASSRGGRVHYEQYF.

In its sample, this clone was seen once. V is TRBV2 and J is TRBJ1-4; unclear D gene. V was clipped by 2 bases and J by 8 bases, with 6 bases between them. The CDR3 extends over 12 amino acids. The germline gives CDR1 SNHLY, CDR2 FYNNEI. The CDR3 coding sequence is TGTGCCAGCAGTGAAATGCGGGAAAAACTGTTTTTT. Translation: CASSEMREKLFF.

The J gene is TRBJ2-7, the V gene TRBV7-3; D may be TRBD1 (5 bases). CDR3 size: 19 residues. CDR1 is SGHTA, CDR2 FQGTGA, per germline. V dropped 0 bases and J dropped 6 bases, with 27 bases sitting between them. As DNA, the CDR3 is TGTGCCAGCAGCTTAACGTTGGGGCTCCAGGGTCTCCGAGACCGCGAGCAGTACTTC. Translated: CASSLTLGLQGLRDREQYF.

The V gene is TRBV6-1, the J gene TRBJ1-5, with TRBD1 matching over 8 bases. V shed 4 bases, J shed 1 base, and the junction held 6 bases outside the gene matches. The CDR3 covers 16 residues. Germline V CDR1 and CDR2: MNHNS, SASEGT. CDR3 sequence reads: CASSVSQGVSNQPQHF. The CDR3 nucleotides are TGTGCCAGCAGTGTTTCACAGGGGGTGAGCAATCAGCCCCAGCATTTT.

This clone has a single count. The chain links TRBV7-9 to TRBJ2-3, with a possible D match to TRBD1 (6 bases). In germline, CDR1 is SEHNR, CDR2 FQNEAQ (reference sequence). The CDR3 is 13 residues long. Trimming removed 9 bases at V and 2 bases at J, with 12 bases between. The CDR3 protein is CASPGTNTDTQYF. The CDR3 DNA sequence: TGTGCCAGTCCCGGGACAAACACAGATACGCAGTATTTT.

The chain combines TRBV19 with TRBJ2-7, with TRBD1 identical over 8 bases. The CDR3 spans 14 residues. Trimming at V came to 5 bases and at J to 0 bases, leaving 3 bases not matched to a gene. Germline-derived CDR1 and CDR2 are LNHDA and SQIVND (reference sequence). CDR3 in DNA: TGTGCCAGTAGTTCGGACAGGGTCTCCTACGAGCAGTACTTC. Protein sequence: CASSSDRVSYEQYF.

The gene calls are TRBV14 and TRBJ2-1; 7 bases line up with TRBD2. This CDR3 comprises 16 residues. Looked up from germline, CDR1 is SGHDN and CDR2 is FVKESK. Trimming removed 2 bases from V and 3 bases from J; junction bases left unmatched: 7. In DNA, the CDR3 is TGTGCCAGCAGCCAATCCCTAGCGGAATTCTACAATGAGCAGTTCTTC. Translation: CASSQSLAEFYNEQFF.

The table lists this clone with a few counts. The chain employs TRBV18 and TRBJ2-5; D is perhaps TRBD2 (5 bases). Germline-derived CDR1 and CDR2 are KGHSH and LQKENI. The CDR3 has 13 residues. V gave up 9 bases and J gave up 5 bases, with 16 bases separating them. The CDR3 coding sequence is TGTGCCAGGCCCAACGACGGGGTGGAGACCCAGTACTTC. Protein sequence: CARPNDGVETQYF.

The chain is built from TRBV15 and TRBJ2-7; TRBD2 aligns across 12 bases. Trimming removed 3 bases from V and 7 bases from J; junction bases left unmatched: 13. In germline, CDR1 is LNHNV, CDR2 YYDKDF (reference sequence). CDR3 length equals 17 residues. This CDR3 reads CATSSTGRLAGAGEQYF. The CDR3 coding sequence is TGTGCCACCAGCAGCACCGGAAGACTAGCGGGAGCTGGGGAGCAGTACTTC.

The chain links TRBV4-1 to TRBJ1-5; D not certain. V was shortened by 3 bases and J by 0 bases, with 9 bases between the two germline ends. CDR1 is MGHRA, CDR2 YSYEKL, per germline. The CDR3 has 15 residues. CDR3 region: CASSQTLVSNQPQHF. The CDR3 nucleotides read TGCGCCAGCAGCCAGACGCTAGTTAGCAATCAGCCCCAGCATTTT.

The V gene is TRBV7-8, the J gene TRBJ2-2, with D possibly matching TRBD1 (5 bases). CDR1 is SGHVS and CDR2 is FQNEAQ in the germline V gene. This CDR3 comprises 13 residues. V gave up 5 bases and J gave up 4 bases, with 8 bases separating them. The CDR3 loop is CASSAGFTGELFF. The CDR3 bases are TGTGCCAGCAGCGCAGGGTTCACCGGGGAGCTGTTTTTT.

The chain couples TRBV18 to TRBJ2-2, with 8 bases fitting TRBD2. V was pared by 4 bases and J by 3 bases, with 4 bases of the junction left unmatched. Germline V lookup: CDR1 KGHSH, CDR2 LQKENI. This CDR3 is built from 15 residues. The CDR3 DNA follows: TGTGCCAGCTCACTCGGACTAGCCGACACCGGGGAGCTGTTTTTT. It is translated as CASSLGLADTGELFF.

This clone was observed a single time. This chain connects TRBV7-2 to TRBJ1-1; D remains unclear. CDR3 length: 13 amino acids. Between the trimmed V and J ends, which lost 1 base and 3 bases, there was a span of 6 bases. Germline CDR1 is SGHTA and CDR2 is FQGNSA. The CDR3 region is CASSLEQDTEAFF. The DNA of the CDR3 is TGTGCCAGCAGCTTAGAGCAAGACACTGAAGCTTTCTTT. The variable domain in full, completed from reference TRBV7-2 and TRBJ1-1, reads GAGVSQSPSNKVTEKGKDVELRCDPISGHTALYWYRQSLGQGLEFLIYFQGNSAPDKSGLPSDRFSAERTGGSVSTLTIQRTQQEDSAVYLCASSLEQDTEAFFGQGTRLTVV.

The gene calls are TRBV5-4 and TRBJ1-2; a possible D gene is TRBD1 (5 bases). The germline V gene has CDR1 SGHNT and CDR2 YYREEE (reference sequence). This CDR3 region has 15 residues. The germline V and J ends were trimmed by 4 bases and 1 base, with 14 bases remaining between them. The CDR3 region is CASSQGTLINYGYTF. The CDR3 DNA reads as TGTGCCAGCAGCCAGGGTACCCTAATTAACTATGGCTACACCTTC.

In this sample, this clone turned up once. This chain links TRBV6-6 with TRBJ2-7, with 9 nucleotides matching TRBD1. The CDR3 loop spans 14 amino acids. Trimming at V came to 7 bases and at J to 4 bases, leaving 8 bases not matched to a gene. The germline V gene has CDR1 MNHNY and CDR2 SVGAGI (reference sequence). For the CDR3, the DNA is TGTGCCAGCATTACCGGGACAGGGAGTTACGAGCAGTACTTC. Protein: CASITGTGSYEQYF.

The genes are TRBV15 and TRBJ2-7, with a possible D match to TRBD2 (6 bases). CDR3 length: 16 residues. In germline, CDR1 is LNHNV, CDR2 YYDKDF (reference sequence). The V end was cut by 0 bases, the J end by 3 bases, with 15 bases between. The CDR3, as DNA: TGTGCCACCAGCAGAGATATGACGGGAGTACGCTACGAGCAGTACTTC. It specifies CATSRDMTGVRYEQYF.

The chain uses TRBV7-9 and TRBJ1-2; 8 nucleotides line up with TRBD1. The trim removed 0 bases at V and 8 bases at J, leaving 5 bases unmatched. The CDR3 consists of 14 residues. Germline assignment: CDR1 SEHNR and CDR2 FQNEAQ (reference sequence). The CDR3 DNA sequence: TGTGCCAGCAGCTTAGCCCAGGGGGCGCGAGGCTACACCTTC. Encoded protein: CASSLAQGARGYTF. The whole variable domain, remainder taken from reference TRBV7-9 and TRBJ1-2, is DTGVSQNPRHKITKRGQNVTFRCDPISEHNRLYWYRQTLGQGPEFLTYFQNEAQLEKSRLLSDRFSAERPKGSFSTLEIQRTEQGDSAMYLCASSLAQGARGYTFGSGTRLTVV.

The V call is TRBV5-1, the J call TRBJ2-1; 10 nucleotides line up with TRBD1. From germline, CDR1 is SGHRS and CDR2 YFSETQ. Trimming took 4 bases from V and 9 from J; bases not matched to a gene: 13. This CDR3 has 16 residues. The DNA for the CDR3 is TGCGCCAGCAGCGGGACCGGGACAGGGGTCGTTGGTGAGCAGTTCTTC. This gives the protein CASSGTGTGVVGEQFF.

CDR3 loop: CASSEFGGAPNEQFF. CDR3 sequence (DNA): TGTGCCAGCAGTGAATTTGGCGGGGCCCCAAATGAGCAGTTCTTC. The chain is built from TRBV6-1 and TRBJ2-1; the D gene is possibly TRBD2 (6 bases). CDR1 MNHNS and CDR2 SASEGT come from the germline V gene. There are 15 residues in the CDR3. The V and J ends lost 2 bases and 7 bases respectively, with 15 bases between them.

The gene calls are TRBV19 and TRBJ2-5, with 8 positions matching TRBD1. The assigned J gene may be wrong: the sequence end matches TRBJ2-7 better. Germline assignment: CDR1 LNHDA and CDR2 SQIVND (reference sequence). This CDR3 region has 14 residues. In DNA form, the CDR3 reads TGTGCCAGTAGTATGGGACAGGAGACCTACGAGCAGTACTTC. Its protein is CASSMGQETYEQYF.

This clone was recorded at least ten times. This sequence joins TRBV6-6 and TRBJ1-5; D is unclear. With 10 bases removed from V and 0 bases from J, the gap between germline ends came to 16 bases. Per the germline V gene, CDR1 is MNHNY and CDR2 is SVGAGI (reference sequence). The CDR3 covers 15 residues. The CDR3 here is CATNSQESSNQPQHF. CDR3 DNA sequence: TGTGCCACGAATTCGCAGGAATCTAGCAATCAGCCCCAGCATTTT.

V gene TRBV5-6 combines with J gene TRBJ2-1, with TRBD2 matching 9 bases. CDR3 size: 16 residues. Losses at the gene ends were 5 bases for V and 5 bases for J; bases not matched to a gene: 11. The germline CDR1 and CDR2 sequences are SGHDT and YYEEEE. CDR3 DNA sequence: TGTGCCAGCAGGATCTTGGCGGGAGGGCCCCACAATGAGCAGTTCTTC. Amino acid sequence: CASRILAGGPHNEQFF.

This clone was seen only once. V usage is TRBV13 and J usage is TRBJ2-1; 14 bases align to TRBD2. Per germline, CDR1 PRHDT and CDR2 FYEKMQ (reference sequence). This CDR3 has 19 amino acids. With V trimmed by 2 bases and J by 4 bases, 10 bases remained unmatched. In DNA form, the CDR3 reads TGTGCCAGCAGCTTATCAGCCGGACTAGCGGGAGGTCGATACAATGAGCAGTTCTTC. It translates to CASSLSAGLAGGRYNEQFF.

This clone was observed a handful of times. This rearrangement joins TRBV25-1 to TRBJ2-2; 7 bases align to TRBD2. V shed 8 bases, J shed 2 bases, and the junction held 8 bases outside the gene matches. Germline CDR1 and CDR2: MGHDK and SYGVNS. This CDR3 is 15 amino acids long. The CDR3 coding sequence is TGTGCCAGCTGTGGGAGGGCCGACAACACCGGGGAGCTGTTTTTT. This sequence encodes CASCGRADNTGELFF. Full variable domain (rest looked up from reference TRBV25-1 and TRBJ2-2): EADIYQTPRYLVIGTGKKITLECSQTMGHDKMYWYQQDPGMELHLIHYSYGVNSTEKGDLSSESTVSRIRTEHFPLTLESARPSHTSQYLCASCGRADNTGELFFGEGSRLTVL.

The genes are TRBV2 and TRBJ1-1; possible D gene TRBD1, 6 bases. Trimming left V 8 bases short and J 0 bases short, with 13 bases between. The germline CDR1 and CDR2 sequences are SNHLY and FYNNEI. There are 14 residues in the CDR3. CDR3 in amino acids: CASCLGQMNTEAFF. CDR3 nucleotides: TGTGCCAGCTGTTTAGGACAGATGAACACTGAAGCTTTCTTT.

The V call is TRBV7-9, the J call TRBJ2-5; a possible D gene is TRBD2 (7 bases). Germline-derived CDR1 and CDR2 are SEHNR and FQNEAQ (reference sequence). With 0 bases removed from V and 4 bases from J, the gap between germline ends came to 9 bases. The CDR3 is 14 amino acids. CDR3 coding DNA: TGTGCCAGCAGCTTAGCGCGGGGGCTAGAGACCCAGTACTTC. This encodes CASSLARGLETQYF.